The 5 T cell receptor beta chains below were found in one sample sequenced in a study of cytomegalovirus exposure and HLA in healthy donors. Repertoires were generated with immunoSEQ multiplex PCR, while TCRdb's copy carries only in-frame clones and drops some. The sample carries a few hundred thousand clones, about nine tenths recorded once. The sequenced material came from PBMCs. The origin of the receptors is a woman between 18 and 30 years old in good health and CMV-seronegative.

The rearrangement uses TRBV6-6 and TRBJ2-3; TRBD2 agrees at 8 bases. Trimming at V came to 6 bases and at J to 6 bases, leaving 8 bases not matched to a gene. Looked up from germline, CDR1 is MNHNY and CDR2 is SVGAGI (reference sequence). The CDR3 contains 14 residues. The CDR3 DNA follows: TGTGCCAGCAGCGCTACGGGGGGGGTTGATACGCAGTATTTT. This translates into CASSATGGVDTQYF.

CDR3 in amino acids: CASSEYGLAGGTDTQYF. The CDR3, as DNA: TGTGCCAGCAGTGAATACGGACTCGCGGGAGGTACAGATACGCAGTATTTT. This sequence joins TRBV25-1 and TRBJ2-3; 8 bases match TRBD2. J was trimmed by 3 bases and V by 0 bases; bases with no gene match: 8. Germline V gene data show CDR1 as MGHDK and CDR2 as SYGVNS. This CDR3 is built from 17 residues.

The chain links TRBV11-2 to TRBJ2-3; TRBD1 aligns across 9 bases. This CDR3 spans 16 amino acids. The junction had 5 bases not matched to a gene; V was cut back by 3 bases and J by 1 base. From germline, CDR1 is SGHAT and CDR2 FQNNGV. CDR3 sequence: CASSFHRGQGTDTQYF. In DNA, the CDR3 is TGTGCCAGCAGCTTCCACAGGGGGCAAGGCACAGATACGCAGTATTTT.

In this sample, this clone turned up once. The rearrangement joins TRBV6-1 to TRBJ1-2; a weak D match, TRBD1 (6 bases). The CDR3 runs 14 residues. Looked up from germline, CDR1 is MNHNS and CDR2 is SASEGT. V was clipped by 4 bases and J by 2 bases, with 11 bases between them. CDR3 loop: CASSGTVINYGYTF. In DNA form, the CDR3 reads TGTGCCAGCAGTGGGACAGTGATAAACTATGGCTACACCTTC.

The CDR3 protein is CASSSPGYGETQYF. CDR3 DNA: TGTGCCAGCAGTTCCCCAGGGTACGGAGAGACCCAGTACTTC. V and J are TRBV28 and TRBJ2-5, with a possible D match to TRBD1 (5 bases). V dropped 4 bases and J dropped 4 bases, with 13 bases sitting between them. The CDR3 contains 14 residues. Germline CDR1 reads MDHEN; CDR2 reads SYDVKM.